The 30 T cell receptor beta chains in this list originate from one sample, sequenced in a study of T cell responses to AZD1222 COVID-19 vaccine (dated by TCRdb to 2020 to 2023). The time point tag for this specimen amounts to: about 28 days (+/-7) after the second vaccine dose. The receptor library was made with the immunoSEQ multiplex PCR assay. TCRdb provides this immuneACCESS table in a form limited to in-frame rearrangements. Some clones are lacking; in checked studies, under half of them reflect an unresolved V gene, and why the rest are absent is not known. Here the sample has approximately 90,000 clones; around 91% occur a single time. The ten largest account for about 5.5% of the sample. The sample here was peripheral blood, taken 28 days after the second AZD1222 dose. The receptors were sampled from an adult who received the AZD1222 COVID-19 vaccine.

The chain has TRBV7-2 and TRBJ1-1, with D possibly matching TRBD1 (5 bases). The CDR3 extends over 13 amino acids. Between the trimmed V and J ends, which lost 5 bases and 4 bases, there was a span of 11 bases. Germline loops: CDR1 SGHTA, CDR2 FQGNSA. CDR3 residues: CASSPTGVTEAFF. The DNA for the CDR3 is TGTGCCAGCAGCCCTACGGGGGTCACTGAAGCTTTCTTT. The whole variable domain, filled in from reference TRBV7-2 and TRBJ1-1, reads GAGVSQSPSNKVTEKGKDVELRCDPISGHTALYWYRQSLGQGLEFLIYFQGNSAPDKSGLPSDRFSAERTGGSVSTLTIQRTQQEDSAVYLCASSPTGVTEAFFGQGTRLTVV.

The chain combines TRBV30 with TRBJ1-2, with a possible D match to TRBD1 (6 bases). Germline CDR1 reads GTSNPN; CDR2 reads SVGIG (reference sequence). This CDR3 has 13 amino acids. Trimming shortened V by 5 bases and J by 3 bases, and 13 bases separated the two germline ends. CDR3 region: CAWYRAGDYGYTF. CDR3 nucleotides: TGTGCCTGGTACAGGGCAGGGGACTATGGCTACACCTTC. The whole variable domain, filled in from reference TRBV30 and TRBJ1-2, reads SQTIHQWPATLVQPVGSPLSLECTVEGTSNPNLYWYRQAAGRGLQLLFYSVGIGQISSEVPQNLSASRPQDRQFILSSKKLLLSDSGFYLCAWYRAGDYGYTFGSGTRLTVV.

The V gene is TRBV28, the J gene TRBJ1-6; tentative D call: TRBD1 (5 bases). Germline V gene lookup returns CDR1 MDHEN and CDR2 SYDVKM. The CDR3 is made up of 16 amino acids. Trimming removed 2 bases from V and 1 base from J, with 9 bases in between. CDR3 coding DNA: TGTGCCAGCAGTTTAATTGGGGGGTCCTATAATTCACCCCTCCACTTT. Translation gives CASSLIGGSYNSPLHF.

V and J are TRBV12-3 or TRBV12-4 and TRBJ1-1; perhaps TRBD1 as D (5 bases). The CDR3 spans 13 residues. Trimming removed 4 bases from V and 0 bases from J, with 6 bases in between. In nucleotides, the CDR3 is TGTGCCAGCAGTTCGACAGTGAACACTGAAGCTTTCTTT. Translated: CASSSTVNTEAFF.

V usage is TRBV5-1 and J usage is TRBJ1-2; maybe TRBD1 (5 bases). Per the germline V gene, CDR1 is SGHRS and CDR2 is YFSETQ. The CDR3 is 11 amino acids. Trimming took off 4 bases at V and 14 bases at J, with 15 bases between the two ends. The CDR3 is CASSDQGSATF. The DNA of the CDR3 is TGCGCCAGCAGCGATCAGGGTTCAGCGACCTTC. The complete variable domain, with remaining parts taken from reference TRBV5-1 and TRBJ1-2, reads KAGVTQTPRYLIKTRGQQVTLSCSPISGHRSVSWYQQTPGQGLQFLFEYFSETQRNKGNFPGRFSGRQFSNSRSEMNVSTLELGDSALYLCASSDQGSATFGSGTRLTVV.

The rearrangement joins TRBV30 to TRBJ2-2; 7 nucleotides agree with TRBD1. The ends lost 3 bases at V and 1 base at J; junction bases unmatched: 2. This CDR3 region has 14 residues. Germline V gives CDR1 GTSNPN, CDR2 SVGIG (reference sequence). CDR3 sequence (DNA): TGTGCCTGGAGACGGACAGGGAACACCGGGGAGCTGTTTTTT. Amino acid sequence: CAWRRTGNTGELFF.

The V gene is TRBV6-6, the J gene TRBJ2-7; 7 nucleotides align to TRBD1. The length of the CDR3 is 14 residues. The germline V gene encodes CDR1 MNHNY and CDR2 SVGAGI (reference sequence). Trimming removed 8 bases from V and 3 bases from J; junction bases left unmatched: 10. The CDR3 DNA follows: TGTGCCAGCCGTTCTCAGGGGGTCGACTACGAGCAGTACTTC. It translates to CASRSQGVDYEQYF.

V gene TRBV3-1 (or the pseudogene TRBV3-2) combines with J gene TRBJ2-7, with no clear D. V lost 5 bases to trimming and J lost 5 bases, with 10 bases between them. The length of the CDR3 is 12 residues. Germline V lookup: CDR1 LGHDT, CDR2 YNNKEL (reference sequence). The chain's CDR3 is CASSSPWDEQYF. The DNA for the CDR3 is TGTGCCAGCAGCTCTCCCTGGGACGAGCAGTACTTC.

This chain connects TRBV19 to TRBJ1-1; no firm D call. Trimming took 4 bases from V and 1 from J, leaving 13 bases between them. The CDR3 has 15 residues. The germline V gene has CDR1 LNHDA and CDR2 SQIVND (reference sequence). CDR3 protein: CASSTSQAGNTEAFF. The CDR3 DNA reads TGTGCCAGTAGTACCTCCCAGGCAGGGAACACTGAAGCTTTCTTT.

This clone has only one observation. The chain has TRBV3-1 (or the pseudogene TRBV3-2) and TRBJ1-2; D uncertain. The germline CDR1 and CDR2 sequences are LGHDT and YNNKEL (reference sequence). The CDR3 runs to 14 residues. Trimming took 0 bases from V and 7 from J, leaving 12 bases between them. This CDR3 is CASSQDRARGGYTF. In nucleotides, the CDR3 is TGTGCCAGCAGCCAAGATCGGGCGAGAGGTGGCTACACCTTC.

This CDR3 is CATSRGAGSYNEQFF. For the CDR3, the DNA is TGTGCCACCAGCAGAGGGGCAGGCTCCTACAATGAGCAGTTCTTC. This rearrangement joins TRBV15 to TRBJ2-1; D is uncertain. The CDR3 is made up of 15 amino acids. CDR1 LNHNV and CDR2 YYDKDF come from the germline V gene (reference sequence). The V end was cut by 1 base, the J end by 0 bases, with 7 bases between.

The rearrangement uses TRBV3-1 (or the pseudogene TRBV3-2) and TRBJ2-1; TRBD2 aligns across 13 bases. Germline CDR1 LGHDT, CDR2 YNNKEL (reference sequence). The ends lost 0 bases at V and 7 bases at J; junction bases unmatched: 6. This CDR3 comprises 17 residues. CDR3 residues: CASSQDAGLAGSNEQFF. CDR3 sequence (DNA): TGTGCCAGCAGCCAAGATGCGGGACTAGCGGGGAGTAATGAGCAGTTCTTC.

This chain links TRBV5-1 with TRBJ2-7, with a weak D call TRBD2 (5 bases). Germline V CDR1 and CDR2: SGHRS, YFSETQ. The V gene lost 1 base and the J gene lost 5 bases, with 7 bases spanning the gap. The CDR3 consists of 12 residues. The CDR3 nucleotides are TGCGCCAGCAGCTTGTTGGGAGACGAGCAGTACTTC. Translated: CASSLLGDEQYF.

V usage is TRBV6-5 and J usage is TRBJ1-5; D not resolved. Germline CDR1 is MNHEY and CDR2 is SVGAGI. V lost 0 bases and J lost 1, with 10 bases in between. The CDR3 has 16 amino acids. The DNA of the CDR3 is TGTGCCAGCAGTTACTCGTGGGGTTTGAGCAATCAGCCCCAGCATTTT. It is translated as CASSYSWGLSNQPQHF.

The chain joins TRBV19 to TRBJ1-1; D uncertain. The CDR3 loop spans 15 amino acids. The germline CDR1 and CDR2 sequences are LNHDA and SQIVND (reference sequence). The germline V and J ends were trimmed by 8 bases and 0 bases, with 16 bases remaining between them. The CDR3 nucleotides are TGTGCCAGTCTAAGTCGCGTGGGTATGAACACTGAAGCTTTCTTT. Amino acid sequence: CASLSRVGMNTEAFF.

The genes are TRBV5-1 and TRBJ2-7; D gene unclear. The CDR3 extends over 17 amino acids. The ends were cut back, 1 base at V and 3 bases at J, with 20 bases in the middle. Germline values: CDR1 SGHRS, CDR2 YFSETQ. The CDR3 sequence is CASSLNLARSSNYEQYF. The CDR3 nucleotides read TGCGCCAGCAGCTTGAATCTTGCGCGGAGTTCCAACTACGAGCAGTACTTC.

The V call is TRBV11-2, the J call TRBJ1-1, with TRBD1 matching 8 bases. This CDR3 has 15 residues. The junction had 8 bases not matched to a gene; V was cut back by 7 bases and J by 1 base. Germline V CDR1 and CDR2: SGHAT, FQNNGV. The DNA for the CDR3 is TGTGCCAGCAAGCCGACAGGGGTACGGAACACTGAAGCTTTCTTT. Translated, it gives CASKPTGVRNTEAFF. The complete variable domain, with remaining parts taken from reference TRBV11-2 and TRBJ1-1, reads EAGVAQSPRYKIIEKRQSVAFWCNPISGHATLYWYQQILGQGPKLLIQFQNNGVVDDSQLPKDRFSAERLKGVDSTLKIQPAKLEDSAVYLCASKPTGVRNTEAFFGQGTRLTVV.

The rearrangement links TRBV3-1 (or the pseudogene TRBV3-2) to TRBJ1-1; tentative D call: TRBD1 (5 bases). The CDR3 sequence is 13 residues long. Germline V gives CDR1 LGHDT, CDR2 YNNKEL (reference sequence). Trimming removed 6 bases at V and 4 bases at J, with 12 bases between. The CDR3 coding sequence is TGTGCCAGCAGAGCAGGGAGGTTCACTGAAGCTTTCTTT. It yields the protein CASRAGRFTEAFF.

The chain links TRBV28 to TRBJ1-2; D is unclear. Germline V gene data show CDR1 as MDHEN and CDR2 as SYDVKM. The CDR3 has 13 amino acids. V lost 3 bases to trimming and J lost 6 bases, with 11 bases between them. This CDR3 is CASSLGRWDGYTF. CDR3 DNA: TGTGCCAGCAGTTTGGGGAGGTGGGATGGCTACACCTTC.

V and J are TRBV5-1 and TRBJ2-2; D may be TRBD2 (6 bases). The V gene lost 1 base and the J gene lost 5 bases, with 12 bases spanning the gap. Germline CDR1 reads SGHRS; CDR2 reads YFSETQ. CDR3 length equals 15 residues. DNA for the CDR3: TGCGCCAGCAGCTTGTTGCGGGATCGGACCGGGGAGCTGTTTTTT. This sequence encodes CASSLLRDRTGELFF. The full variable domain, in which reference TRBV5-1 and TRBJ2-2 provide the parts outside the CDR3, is KAGVTQTPRYLIKTRGQQVTLSCSPISGHRSVSWYQQTPGQGLQFLFEYFSETQRNKGNFPGRFSGRQFSNSRSEMNVSTLELGDSALYLCASSLLRDRTGELFFGEGSRLTVL.

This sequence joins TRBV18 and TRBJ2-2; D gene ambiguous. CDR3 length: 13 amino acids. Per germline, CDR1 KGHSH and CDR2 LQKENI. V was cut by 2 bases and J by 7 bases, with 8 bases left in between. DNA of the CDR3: TGTGCCAGCTCACCAACCTCGAACGGGGAGCTGTTTTTT. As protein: CASSPTSNGELFF.

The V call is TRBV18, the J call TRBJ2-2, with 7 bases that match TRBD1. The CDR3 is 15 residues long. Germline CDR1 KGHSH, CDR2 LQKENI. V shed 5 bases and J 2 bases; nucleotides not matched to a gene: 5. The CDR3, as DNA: TGTGCCAGCTCAACCCGGGACAGCAACACCGGGGAGCTGTTTTTT. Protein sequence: CASSTRDSNTGELFF.

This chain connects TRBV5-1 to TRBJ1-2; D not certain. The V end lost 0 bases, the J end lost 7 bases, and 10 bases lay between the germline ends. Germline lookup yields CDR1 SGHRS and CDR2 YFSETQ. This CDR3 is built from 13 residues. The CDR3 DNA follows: TGCGCCAGCAGCTTGGGGGCGCCCCGTGGCTACACCTTC. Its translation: CASSLGAPRGYTF.

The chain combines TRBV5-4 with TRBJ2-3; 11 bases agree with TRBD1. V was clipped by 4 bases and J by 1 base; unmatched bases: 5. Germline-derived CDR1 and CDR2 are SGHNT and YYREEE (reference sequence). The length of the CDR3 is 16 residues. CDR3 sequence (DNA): TGTGCCAGCAGCCCGGACAGGGGGCGCCGCACAGATACGCAGTATTTT. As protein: CASSPDRGRRTDTQYF.

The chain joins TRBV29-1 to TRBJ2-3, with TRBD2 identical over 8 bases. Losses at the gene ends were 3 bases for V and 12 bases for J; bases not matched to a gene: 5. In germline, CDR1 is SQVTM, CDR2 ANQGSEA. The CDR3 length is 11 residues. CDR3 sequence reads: CSVDISGAQYF. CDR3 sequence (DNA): TGCAGCGTTGACATTAGCGGGGCCCAGTATTTT.

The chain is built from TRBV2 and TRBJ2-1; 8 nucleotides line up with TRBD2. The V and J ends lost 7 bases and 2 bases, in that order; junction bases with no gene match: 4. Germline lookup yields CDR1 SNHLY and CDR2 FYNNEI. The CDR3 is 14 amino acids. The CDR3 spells CASNTGGPYNEQFF. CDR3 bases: TGTGCCAGCAATACGGGGGGGCCCTACAATGAGCAGTTCTTC.

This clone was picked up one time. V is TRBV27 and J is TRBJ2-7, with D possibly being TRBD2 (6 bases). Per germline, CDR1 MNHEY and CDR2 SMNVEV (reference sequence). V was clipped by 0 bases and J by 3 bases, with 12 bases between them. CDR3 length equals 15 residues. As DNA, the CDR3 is TGTGCCAGCAGTTTATCGGTGGGAGGCGGCTACGAGCAGTACTTC. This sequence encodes CASSLSVGGGYEQYF.

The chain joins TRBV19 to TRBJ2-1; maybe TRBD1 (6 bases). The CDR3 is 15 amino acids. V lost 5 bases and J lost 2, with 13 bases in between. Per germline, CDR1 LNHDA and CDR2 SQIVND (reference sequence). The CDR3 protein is CASSANHRAYNEQFF. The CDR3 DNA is TGTGCCAGTAGTGCCAATCACAGGGCCTACAATGAGCAGTTCTTC. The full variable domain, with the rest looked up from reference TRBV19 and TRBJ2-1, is DGGITQSPKYLFRKEGQNVTLSCEQNLNHDAMYWYRQDPGQGLRLIYYSQIVNDFQKGDIAEGYSVSREKKESFPLTVTSAQKNPTAFYLCASSANHRAYNEQFFGPGTRLTVL.

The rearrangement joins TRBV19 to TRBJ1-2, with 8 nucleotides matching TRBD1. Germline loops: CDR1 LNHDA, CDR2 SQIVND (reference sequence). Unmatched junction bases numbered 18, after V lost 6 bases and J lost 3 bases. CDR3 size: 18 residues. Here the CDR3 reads CASRASPRTGGRYYGYTF. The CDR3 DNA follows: TGTGCCAGTAGGGCCTCGCCGAGAACAGGGGGGAGATACTATGGCTACACCTTC.

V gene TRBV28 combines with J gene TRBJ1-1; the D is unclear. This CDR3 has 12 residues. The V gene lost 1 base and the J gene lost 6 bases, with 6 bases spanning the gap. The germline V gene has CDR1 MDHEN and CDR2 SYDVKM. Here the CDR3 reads CASSLSVSEAFF. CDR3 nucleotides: TGTGCCAGCAGTTTATCCGTTTCTGAAGCTTTCTTT.